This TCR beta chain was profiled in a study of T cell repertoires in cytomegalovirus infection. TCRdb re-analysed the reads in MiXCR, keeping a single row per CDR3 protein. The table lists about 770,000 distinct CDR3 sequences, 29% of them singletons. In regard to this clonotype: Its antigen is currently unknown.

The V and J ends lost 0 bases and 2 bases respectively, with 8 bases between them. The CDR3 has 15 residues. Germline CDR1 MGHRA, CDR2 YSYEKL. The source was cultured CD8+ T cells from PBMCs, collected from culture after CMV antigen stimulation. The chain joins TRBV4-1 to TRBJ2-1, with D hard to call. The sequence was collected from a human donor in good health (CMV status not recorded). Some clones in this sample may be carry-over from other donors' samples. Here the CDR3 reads CASSQDKGTYNEQFF. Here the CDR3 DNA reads TGCGCCAGCAGCCAAGATAAGGGAACCTACAATGAGCAGTTCTTC.